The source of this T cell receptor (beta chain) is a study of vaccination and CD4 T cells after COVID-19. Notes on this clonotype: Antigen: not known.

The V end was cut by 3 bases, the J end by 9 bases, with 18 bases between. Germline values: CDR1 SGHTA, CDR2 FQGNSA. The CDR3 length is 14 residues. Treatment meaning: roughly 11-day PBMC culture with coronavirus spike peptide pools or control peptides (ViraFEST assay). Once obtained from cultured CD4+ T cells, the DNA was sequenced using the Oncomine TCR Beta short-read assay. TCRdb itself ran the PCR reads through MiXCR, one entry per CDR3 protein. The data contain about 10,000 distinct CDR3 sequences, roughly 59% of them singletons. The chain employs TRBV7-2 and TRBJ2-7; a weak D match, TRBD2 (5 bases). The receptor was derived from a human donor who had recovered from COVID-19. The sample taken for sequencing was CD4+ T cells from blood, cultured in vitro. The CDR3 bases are TGTGCCAGCAGCTTCTATCAGCCCGGTGAGGGGCAGTACTTC. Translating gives CASSFYQPGEGQYF.